This is a list of T cell receptor beta chains from one sample in a study of cytomegalovirus exposure and HLA in healthy donors. Some clones are missing from TCRdb's copy, which holds only in-frame ones; the method was immunoSEQ multiplex PCR. The data show 170,000 or so clones, 77% seen once. Sample: PBMCs. These TCRs come from a woman between 25 and 40 years old in good health and CMV-seronegative. Both conserved end residues are part of each CDR3. The D gene is left open where the match is weak. Clone size is shown for a subset of rows, as once, few, many or a class of expanded clone.

j_call clone_size v_call d_call cdr3_aa cdr3_nt
TRBJ2-7 once TRBV25-1 TRBD2 CSTSGQTYEQYF TGTTCGACTAGCGGACAAACCTACGAGCAGTACTTC
TRBJ1-4 . TRBV6-1 . CASSATDPTNEKLFF TGTGCCAGCAGCGCGACAGACCCAACTAATGAAAAACTGTTTTTT
TRBJ1-2 once TRBV19 . CASTLVAEGDYGYTF TGTGCCAGTACCCTCGTCGCGGAGGGCGACTATGGCTACACCTTC
TRBJ2-7 . TRBV9 . CASSVDGGRGRPSYEQYF TGTGCCAGCAGCGTAGATGGAGGAAGAGGACGCCCCTCCTACGAGCAGTACTTC
TRBJ2-7 few TRBV6-1 . CASSGGWVSYEQYF TGTGCCAGCAGTGGAGGTTGGGTGTCCTACGAGCAGTACTTC
TRBJ2-2 few TRBV29-1 . CSVNILARGHTGELFF TGCAGCGTTAATATCCTAGCGCGAGGACACACCGGGGAGCTGTTTTTT
TRBJ2-5 . TRBV15 TRBD2 CATSRVWRGALLKETQYF TGTGCCACCAGCAGAGTCTGGCGGGGGGCCTTACTTAAAGAGACCCAGTACTTC
TRBJ2-5 . TRBV19 TRBD1 CASSILGQKQETQYF TGTGCCAGTAGTATACTGGGACAGAAACAAGAGACCCAGTACTTC
TRBJ2-1 few TRBV5-1 TRBD1 CASSLDRGSYNEQFF TGCGCCAGCAGCTTGGACAGGGGCTCCTACAATGAGCAGTTCTTC
TRBJ2-7 . TRBV4-2 TRBD1 CASSPAGWDREYEQYF TGTGCCAGCAGCCCCGCCGGGTGGGACAGGGAATACGAGCAGTACTTC
TRBJ2-1 few TRBV5-4 TRBD2 CASSLDRLAGRPRNEQFF TGTGCCAGCAGCTTGGATAGGCTAGCGGGAAGACCACGCAATGAGCAGTTCTTC
TRBJ1-1 . TRBV2 . CASSEEEGTEAFF TGTGCCAGCAGTGAAGAGGAGGGGACTGAAGCTTTCTTT
TRBJ2-2 . TRBV9 . CASSVERGGGARINTGELFF TGTGCCAGCAGCGTAGAAAGGGGGGGCGGGGCCCGAATAAACACCGGGGAGCTGTTTTTT
TRBJ1-1 few TRBV28 . CASSLFGVSRTEAFF TGTGCCAGCAGTTTATTCGGGGTGAGCCGTACTGAAGCTTTCTTT
TRBJ2-2 . TRBV5-5 TRBD1 CASRRKTFGDREAGELFF TGTGCCAGCAGGAGAAAAACTTTTGGGGACAGGGAGGCCGGGGAGCTGTTTTTT
TRBJ2-1 . TRBV6-5 TRBD2 CASSSLAGGGEQFF TGTGCCAGCAGTTCTCTAGCGGGAGGGGGTGAGCAGTTCTTC
TRBJ1-1 . TRBV10-3 . CAITSSELNTEAFF TGTGCCATCACCAGTAGCGAATTGAACACTGAAGCTTTCTTT
TRBJ1-2 . TRBV5-1 . CASSLQGDANYGYTF TGCGCCAGCAGCTTGCAGGGCGATGCTAACTATGGCTACACCTTC
TRBJ2-7 . TRBV7-8 . CASSSPFRDNEQYF TGTGCCAGCAGCTCCCCGTTCCGGGACAACGAGCAGTACTTC
TRBJ1-2 . TRBV9 TRBD1 CASSVGDREYYGYTF TGTGCCAGCAGCGTAGGGGACAGGGAATACTATGGCTACACCTTC
TRBJ2-2 . TRBV19 TRBD2 CASSMGSGSSGELFF TGTGCCAGTAGTATGGGTAGCGGGAGCTCCGGGGAGCTGTTTTTT
TRBJ2-7 . TRBV27 . CASSFARTVEQYF TGTGCCAGCAGTTTTGCACGGACAGTCGAGCAGTACTTC
TRBJ2-7 few TRBV28 . CASSAFYGNSYEQYF TGTGCCAGCAGTGCTTTCTACGGTAACTCCTACGAGCAGTACTTC
TRBJ2-1 . TRBV7-3 TRBD2 CASSIGLAGEQFF TGTGCCAGCAGCATCGGACTAGCGGGGGAGCAGTTCTTC
TRBJ2-1 . TRBV13 TRBD2 CASSRPTSGEYNEQFF TGTGCCAGCAGCCGCCCGACTAGCGGGGAATACAATGAGCAGTTCTTC
TRBJ2-5 . TRBV27 TRBD2 CASSPTSGMGWETQYF TGTGCCAGCAGTCCGACTAGCGGGATGGGGTGGGAGACCCAGTACTTC
TRBJ2-7 . TRBV10-3 . CAISDDSSYEQYF TGTGCCATCAGTGATGACAGTTCATACGAGCAGTACTTC
TRBJ2-1 . TRBV7-9 . CSSSLSAQGRLLHNEQFF TGTTCCAGCAGCTTATCAGCGCAGGGGCGGTTGTTGCACAATGAGCAGTTCTTC
TRBJ1-3 once TRBV7-2 . CASSFNTGNTIYF TGTGCCAGCAGCTTTAATACTGGAAACACCATATATTTT
TRBJ2-7 once TRBV2 . CASISGSRSYEQYF TGTGCCAGCATTTCCGGGTCCCGATCCTACGAGCAGTACTTC
TRBJ1-5 . TRBV19 . CASRGGPNQPQHF TGTGCCAGTAGGGGGGGGCCGAATCAGCCCCAGCATTTT
TRBJ1-2 . TRBV27 TRBD1 CASFQTGAMGGYTF TGTGCCAGCTTCCAGACAGGGGCTATGGGTGGCTACACCTTC
TRBJ1-1 . TRBV7-2 . CASSLSVNTEAFF TGTGCCAGCAGCTTATCGGTGAACACTGAAGCTTTCTTT
TRBJ1-2 . TRBV18 . CASSPRERVSNYGYTF TGTGCCAGCTCACCACGGGAGAGAGTCTCTAACTATGGCTACACCTTC
TRBJ2-3 once TRBV6-6 TRBD2 CASSPALAGGSDTQYF TGTGCCAGCAGTCCAGCCCTAGCGGGAGGTTCAGATACGCAGTATTTT
TRBJ2-2 . TRBV7-9 . CASSLGQGTDTGELFF TGTGCCAGCAGCTTAGGGCAGGGCACCGACACCGGGGAGCTGTTTTTT
TRBJ2-7 . TRBV28 . CASSPHPLGGGGSYEQYF TGTGCCAGCAGCCCCCATCCCTTGGGGGGAGGAGGCTCCTACGAGCAGTACTTC
TRBJ1-1 . TRBV7-9 TRBD1 CASSLTGALTEAFF TGTGCCAGCAGCTTAACAGGGGCACTCACTGAAGCTTTCTTT
TRBJ2-7 . TRBV19 TRBD2 CASSGLGLAGSYEQYF TGTGCCAGTAGTGGGCTGGGGCTAGCGGGATCCTACGAGCAGTACTTC
TRBJ2-1 . TRBV6-5 . CASSYGGNEQFF TGTGCCAGCAGTTACGGAGGAAATGAGCAGTTCTTC
TRBJ2-7 . TRBV12-5 . CARGPGTPYEQYF TGTGCCAGAGGCCCGGGGACTCCCTACGAGCAGTACTTC
TRBJ2-1 . TRBV7-2 . CASTRLAQGNEQFF TGTGCCAGCACCAGGCTCGCTCAGGGTAATGAGCAGTTCTTC
TRBJ2-7 few TRBV10-3 TRBD1 CAISEYGTGDEQYF TGTGCCATCAGTGAGTACGGGACAGGGGACGAGCAGTACTTC
TRBJ1-1 . TRBV7-9 . CASSIQGTMNTEAFF TGTGCCAGCAGCATCCAGGGCACCATGAACACTGAAGCTTTCTTT
TRBJ2-1 . TRBV19 . CASSIIWVTTGDEQFF TGTGCCAGTAGTATTATCTGGGTAACAACGGGGGATGAGCAGTTCTTC
TRBJ1-2 . TRBV5-5 TRBD1 CASSPRTGAGGYTF TGTGCCAGCAGCCCTCGGACAGGGGCGGGTGGCTACACCTTC
TRBJ1-6 . TRBV18 . CASSPSGGLTYSPLHF TGTGCCAGCTCACCGTCAGGCGGGTTAACGTATTCACCCCTCCACTTT
TRBJ1-2 . TRBV11-2 TRBD1 CASSASLGQGNGYTF TGTGCCAGCAGCGCAAGCCTGGGACAGGGGAATGGCTACACCTTC
TRBJ2-7 . TRBV28 . CASTSLGGAYEQYF TGTGCCAGCACAAGTTTAGGAGGTGCCTACGAGCAGTACTTC
TRBJ2-1 . TRBV7-8 TRBD2 CASSLGLAGGPPIYNEQFF TGTGCCAGCAGCTTAGGCCTAGCGGGGGGTCCCCCCATATACAATGAGCAGTTCTTC
TRBJ1-5 . TRBV15 . CATSRDRRTNQPQHF TGTGCCACCAGCAGAGATCGGAGGACCAATCAGCCCCAGCATTTT
TRBJ1-5 . TRBV5-1 . CASSQNRQGNQPQHF TGCGCCAGCAGCCAGAATAGACAGGGCAATCAGCCCCAGCATTTT
TRBJ2-7 . TRBV27 . CASSSGAYEQYF TGTGCCAGCAGTTCCGGGGCCTACGAGCAGTACTTC
TRBJ2-5 . TRBV29-1 . CSVAMTGEGETQYF TGCAGCGTTGCCATGACAGGGGAGGGGGAGACCCAGTACTTC
TRBJ2-3 . TRBV7-9 TRBD2 CASSFGGGTDTQYF TGTGCCAGCAGCTTCGGGGGGGGCACAGATACGCAGTATTTT
TRBJ2-7 . TRBV5-4 . CASMVGGRYEQYF TGTGCCAGCATGGTCGGGGGTCGATATGAGCAGTACTTC